The entry that follows covers one T cell receptor beta chain sequence. The antigen is undetermined. This CDR3 is built from 17 residues. V was pared by 0 bases and J by 0 bases, with 9 bases between. CDR1 and CDR2 (germline): MNHNS, SASEGT. Assay used: immunoSEQ multiplex PCR; TCRdb lists only in-frame clones, some missing. This table has about 30,000 clones, roughly nine tenths appearing once. Naive CD45RA+ and memory CD45RO+ CD4+ or CD8+ T cells were FACS-sorted. This entry belongs to a study of regulatory dendritic cells for organ transplantation. Notes on the study in general: Naive CD4+ and CD8+ repertoires were highly diverse; memory CD8+ was most oligoclonal.

Sequenced material: naive CD4+ T cells from blood. Described subset: CD45RA+ naive T cells. The TCR sequence derives from a human donor in good health. The chain has TRBV6-1 and TRBJ2-6; unclear D gene. CDR3 coding DNA: TGTGCCAGCAGTGAAGCGTCACGGTTCTCTGGGGCCAACGTCCTGACTTTC. It yields the protein CASSEASRFSGANVLTF.